The sequence of this TCR beta chain was determined in a study of T cells after yellow fever vaccination. V was cut by 4 bases and J by 9 bases, with 12 bases left in between. The CDR3 is made up of 12 amino acids. Per the germline V gene, CDR1 is LGHDT and CDR2 is YNNKEL (reference sequence). TCRdb redid the calling of the 5' RACE reads with MiXCR, one entry per CDR3 protein. This table holds around 590,000 distinct CDR3 sequences, approximately 13% found once. This receptor was taken from a man aged 25 to 45 who received the YFV17D yellow fever vaccine. Sequenced here: PBMCs, sampled on the day of the yellow fever booster vaccination. The chain couples TRBV3-1 to TRBJ2-5; D ambiguous. The CDR3 protein is CASSPTEKSQYF. CDR3 nucleotides: TGTGCCAGCAGCCCGACGGAGAAATCCCAGTACTTC.